This T cell receptor (beta chain) emerged from a study of T cell responses to AZD1222 COVID-19 vaccine. Study outcomes and limitations: Regions 160-218 and 743-854 dominated among vaccine-associated CD4 TCRs spanning spike. Increases in Spike-specific TCR breadth and depth were seen after two AZD1222 doses.

The CDR3 runs 14 residues. Germline V gene lookup returns CDR1 SEHNR and CDR2 FQNEAQ (reference sequence). V lost 1 base, J lost 4 bases, and 10 bases lay in between. TCRdb's table, derived via immunoSEQ multiplex PCR, lists solely in-frame clones and lacks some. The table includes under 130,000 clones, roughly 82% detected once. This clone was seen once. Its specificity is not known. The receptor was isolated from an adult in good health. The gene calls are TRBV7-9 and TRBJ1-2; a weak D match, TRBD1 (6 bases). The sequenced sample was peripheral blood, obtained on day 0 of AZD1222 vaccination. In nucleotides, the CDR3 is TGTGCCAGCAGCTTAGAAGACAGGCGCTATGGCTACACCTTC. Translation: CASSLEDRRYGYTF. Full variable domain (missing parts from reference TRBV7-9 and TRBJ1-2): DTGVSQNPRHKITKRGQNVTFRCDPISEHNRLYWYRQTLGQGPEFLTYFQNEAQLEKSRLLSDRFSAERPKGSFSTLEIQRTEQGDSAMYLCASSLEDRRYGYTFGSGTRLTVV.